One sample yielded the 23 T cell receptor beta chains listed below, sequenced in a study of breast tumors, draining lymph nodes, adjacent tissues (dated by TCRdb to 2015 to 2016). The library was produced with multiplex PCR. TCRdb lists the instrument as Illumina HiSeq 2000. TCRdb trimmed the raw reads at Q25, called clones with MiXCR and kept productive beta chains. Rows merge per CDR3 protein into single entries with the most common DNA and genes. Here the sample has 150,000 to 200,000 distinct CDR3 sequences; around a third occur a single time. Approximately 4.2% of the sample is held by the ten biggest clonotypes. Lymph node samples came from the axillary draining lymph nodes of breast cancer patients. Sequenced sample: axillary lymph node tissue. Receptor source: a female donor with breast cancer. Some clones in this sample may be carry-over from other donors' samples.

J is TRBJ2-1 and V is TRBV11-3, with D perhaps matching TRBD2 (5 bases). The germline V gene encodes CDR1 SGHNT and CDR2 YENEEA. This CDR3 has 13 residues. V lost 5 bases to trimming and J lost 15 bases, with 20 bases between them. CDR3 bases: TGTGCCAGCAGCCTCTGGGAGAGGGCAGGTCCGTTCTTC. Amino acids: CASSLWERAGPFF.

This clonotype appeared many times. The chain combines TRBV15 with TRBJ2-4, with D unresolved. V was cut by 2 bases and J by 15 bases, with 23 bases left in between. Germline V gives CDR1 LNHNV, CDR2 YYDKDF (reference sequence). This CDR3 is 15 amino acids long. The CDR3 reads CATSRRRLPENTRYF. CDR3 DNA: TGTGCCACCAGCAGACGACGCCTCCCTGAGAATACGAGGTACTTC.

This clonotype has ten or more counts. This sequence joins TRBV7-8 and TRBJ2-7; either TRBD1 or TRBD2 may fit D (6 bases each). The V gene lost 10 bases and the J gene lost 1 base, with 14 bases spanning the gap. Per the germline V gene, CDR1 is SGHVS and CDR2 is FQNEAQ. This CDR3 comprises 13 residues. This CDR3 reads CATRLGGSYEQYF. CDR3 coding DNA: TGTGCCACCCGACTAGGGGGATCCTACGAGCAGTACTTC.

The CDR3, as DNA: TGTGCCAGCCTCCATGAGGGGAGGAACACTGAAGCTTTCTTT. Translation: CASLHEGRNTEAFF. The rearrangement uses TRBV11-2 and TRBJ1-1; possibly TRBD1 for D (5 bases). The CDR3 contains 14 residues. Germline assignment: CDR1 SGHAT and CDR2 FQNNGV. Deletions cut 8 bases from V and 1 base from J, with 14 bases between.

This rearrangement joins TRBV7-2 to TRBJ2-3; 12 nucleotides align to TRBD2. Germline CDR1 is SGHTA and CDR2 is FQGNSA. V gave up 1 base and J gave up 11 bases; unmatched junction bases: 10. The CDR3 is made up of 16 amino acids. CDR3 nucleotide sequence: TGTGCCAGCAGCTTAGATCTAGCGGGGGGGTTGAGTGAGCAGTATTTT. It translates to CASSLDLAGGLSEQYF.

This clonotype was seen only a few times. Possible read error: a much larger clone is one base away. V gene TRBV6-6 combines with J gene TRBJ1-2; D is perhaps TRBD1 (5 bases). The V gene lost 5 bases and the J gene lost 10 bases, with 17 bases spanning the gap. The CDR3 is 13 amino acids. The germline CDR1 and CDR2 sequences are MNHNY and SVGAGI (reference sequence). The CDR3 loop is CASSHEGVGVYTF. DNA of the CDR3: TGTGCCAGCAGTCACGAAGGGGTTGGTGTCTACACCTTC.

This clonotype was counted ten times or more. The chain links TRBV7-9 to TRBJ2-7, with D perhaps TRBD1 or TRBD2 (5 bases each). The germline V gene encodes CDR1 SEHNR and CDR2 FQNEAQ (reference sequence). V lost 0 bases and J lost 4, with 16 bases in between. The CDR3 is 16 residues long. Here the CDR3 reads CASSLAPSGSNYEQYF. In DNA form, the CDR3 reads TGTGCCAGCAGCTTAGCGCCGTCAGGGAGTAATTACGAGCAGTACTTC.

This clonotype was observed a few times. A read error may explain this, as a much larger clone is one base away. V usage is TRBV20-1 and J usage is TRBJ2-5; TRBD2 matches 15 bases. The V segment lost 5 bases and the J segment 3 bases; nucleotides outside the gene matches: 10. CDR1 DFQATT and CDR2 SNEGSKA come from the germline V gene (reference sequence). This CDR3 comprises 17 residues. This chain's CDR3 is CSARGTSGGSPEETQYF. As DNA, the CDR3 is TGCAGTGCTCGTGGGACTAGCGGGGGGTCCCCTGAAGAGACCCAGTACTTC.

On this clonotype itself: Possible read error: a much larger clone is one base away. The chain couples TRBV5-1 to TRBJ1-5; no clear D gene. From germline, CDR1 is SGHRS and CDR2 YFSETQ. CDR3 size: 14 residues. The CDR3 here is CASSLGQGNHPQHF. The CDR3 DNA follows: TGCGCCAGCAGCTTGGGTCAAGGCAATCACCCCCAGCATTTT.

This clonotype has at least ten counts. V usage is TRBV2 and J usage is TRBJ2-7; TRBD2 matches at 9 bases. The germline CDR1 and CDR2 sequences are SNHLY and FYNNEI. V gave up 5 bases and J gave up 2 bases; unmatched junction bases: 10. This CDR3 is 16 amino acids long. In DNA form, the CDR3 reads TGTGCCAGCAGTCAAGAGGCTAGCGGGATGGCCTACGAGCAGTACTTC. Its protein is CASSQEASGMAYEQYF.

This clonotype came up a few times. This chain uses TRBV6-1 with TRBJ2-5; 14 bases match TRBD2. V dropped 7 bases and J dropped 8; count of bases not matched to a gene: 9. The CDR3 has 15 residues. Germline-derived CDR1 and CDR2 are MNHNS and SASEGT. CDR3 amino acids: CASKTGTSGSLTQYF. CDR3 DNA sequence: TGTGCCAGCAAAACCGGGACTAGCGGGAGTTTAACCCAGTACTTC.

As for this clonotype: The germline gene is not matched at one end of the junction; a read error may be the cause. The chain uses TRBV7-9 and TRBJ2-5; 9 bases match TRBD1. Germline assignment: CDR1 SEHNR and CDR2 FQNEAQ (reference sequence). The CDR3 is 17 residues long. The DNA of the CDR3 is TGTGCCAGCAGCTTAGCCCTCGGGACAGGGAGGGAGGAGCCCCAGTGCTTC. Translation: CASSLALGTGREEPQCF.

This clonotype was counted only a few times. It may be a read error: a sequence one base away is much more abundant. The genes are TRBV4-2 and TRBJ1-2; D is unresolved. The CDR3 loop spans 16 amino acids. Germline assignment: CDR1 LGHNA and CDR2 YNFKEQ. CDR3 sequence: CASSQDLAGSGHGYAF. The CDR3 nucleotides are TGTGCCAGCAGCCAAGATCTTGCGGGGTCTGGGCATGGCTACGCCTTC.

Note on this clonotype: Because it lacks the conserved phenylalanine or tryptophan at the end, this CDR3 is likely a read error. The DNA is omitted, as the CDR3 cannot be located on it reliably, and the CDR3 follows TCRdb's listing. The chain combines TRBV7-3 with TRBJ2-3. Counting both end residues, the CDR3 totals 11 amino acids. Germline lookup yields CDR1 SGHTA and CDR2 FQGTGA. CDR3 region: CASSPYNTAYY.

The sample holds many counts of this clonotype. CDR3 sequence (DNA): TGTGCCTGGAGTGTGGGGGCCTATCAGCCCCAGCATTTT. Protein: CAWSVGAYQPQHF. This rearrangement joins TRBV30 to TRBJ1-5; TRBD1 might be the D (6 bases). The CDR3 totals 13 residues. V was cut by 0 bases and J by 5 bases, with 8 bases left in between. CDR1 GTSNPN and CDR2 SVGIG come from the germline V gene (reference sequence).

The chain has TRBV3-1 and TRBJ2-1; 8 bases are a match to TRBD2. The germline gives CDR1 LGHDT, CDR2 YNNKEL (reference sequence). This CDR3 is built from 18 residues. J lost 6 bases, V lost 0 bases, and 13 bases had no gene match. CDR3 nucleotide sequence: TGTGCCAGCAGCCAAGAGGGTTGGGGGCGGGGGGAAGCCAATGAGCAGTTCTTC. Translation gives CASSQEGWGRGEANEQFF.

In its sample, this clonotype was seen a few times. This may be a read error, as it is one base from a much larger clone. The chain recombines TRBV5-4 with TRBJ2-3, with 8 bases fitting TRBD2. The V segment lost 4 bases and the J segment 0 bases; nucleotides outside the gene matches: 7. The CDR3 consists of 16 residues. Germline V gene sequence: CDR1 SGHNT, CDR2 YYREEE (reference sequence). The CDR3, as DNA: TGTGCCAGCAGCGTTAGCGGGGCGCTCAGCACAGATACGCAGTATTTT. Amino acid sequence: CASSVSGALSTDTQYF.

This clonotype occurred many times. The chain employs TRBV27 and TRBJ2-3, with 7 nucleotides matching TRBD2. CDR3 length: 16 amino acids. Trimming at V came to 6 bases and at J to 2 bases, leaving 11 bases not matched to a gene. From germline, CDR1 is MNHEY and CDR2 SMNVEV (reference sequence). The CDR3 nucleotides are TGTGCCAGCAGCTTCGCATGGGGAGGGGACACAGATACGCAGTATTTT. It specifies CASSFAWGGDTDTQYF.

This clonotype was recorded at least ten times. The J gene is TRBJ2-5, the V gene TRBV20-1; D unresolved. This CDR3 has 12 residues. The V end lost 2 bases, the J end lost 1 base, and 5 bases lay between the germline ends. In germline, CDR1 is DFQATT, CDR2 SNEGSKA (reference sequence). The chain's CDR3 is CSARFSQETQYF. The CDR3 coding sequence is TGCAGTGCTAGATTTAGCCAAGAGACCCAGTACTTC.

The V call is TRBV24-1, the J call TRBJ2-6; TRBD1 agrees at 9 bases. This CDR3 region has 16 residues. Germline-derived CDR1 and CDR2 are KGHDR and SFDVKD. Trimming removed 9 bases from V and 4 bases from J; junction bases left unmatched: 9. The CDR3 sequence: CATGKKTGGGANVLTF. CDR3 nucleotides: TGTGCCACCGGAAAGAAGACAGGGGGAGGGGCCAACGTCCTGACTTTC.

To note about this clonotype: This clone may be a read error of a much larger clone one base away. The CDR3 nucleotides are TGTGCCAGCAGCTTTAGAATGCAGCCAGAGACCCAGTACTTC. It translates to CASSFRMQPETQYF. This chain joins TRBV11-3 and TRBJ2-5; D gene uncertain. Deletions cut 3 bases from V and 4 bases from J, with 12 bases between. The CDR3 has 14 amino acids. Germline CDR1 SGHNT, CDR2 YENEEA.

This clonotype has at least ten counts. J is TRBJ2-1 and V is TRBV7-2; D is perhaps TRBD1 (5 bases). Germline lookup yields CDR1 SGHTA and CDR2 FQGNSA. This CDR3 region has 12 residues. Trimming removed 4 bases from V and 10 bases from J, with 11 bases in between. CDR3 coding DNA: TGTGCCAGCAGCTCTCGGACAAGCGAGCAGTTCTTC. This gives the protein CASSSRTSEQFF.

The chain joins TRBV11-2 to TRBJ1-5; no definite D call. V lost 1 base to trimming and J lost 7 bases, with 8 bases between them. The germline CDR1 and CDR2 sequences are SGHAT and FQNNGV. This CDR3 comprises 13 residues. In DNA form, the CDR3 reads TGTGCCAGCAGCTTAGTTGCGGGGCAGCCCCAGCATTTT. Translation: CASSLVAGQPQHF.